These T cell receptor beta chains were read from a single sample in a study of shared clonotypes between healthy human individuals. Profiled with immunoSEQ multiplex PCR; TCRdb holds only in-frame clones, not every one. The table lists 2 million to 2.5 million clones, approximately 96% of them singletons. Sequenced input: naive CD4+ T cells sorted from blood. These receptors came from a man aged 18 to 29 in good health. Both conserved end residues are part of each CDR3. The D gene is left open where the match is weak. Not every row has a clone size; where given, it reads once, few, many or a size class.

v_call,clone_size,j_call,d_call,cdr3_aa,cdr3_nt
TRBV28,-,TRBJ1-2,TRBD1,CASSFWDRGKDGYTF,TGTGCCAGCAGTTTTTGGGACAGGGGGAAGGATGGCTACACCTTC
TRBV2,-,TRBJ2-1,TRBD1,CASRAREDRGEQFF,TGTGCCAGCAGGGCACGAGAGGACAGGGGTGAGCAGTTCTTC
TRBV5-4,-,TRBJ2-3,TRBD1,CASSSRTGPQDTQYF,TGTGCCAGCAGCTCGCGGACAGGGCCCCAAGATACGCAGTATTTT
TRBV7-8,-,TRBJ1-1,-,CASSLQANGVVTEAFF,TGTGCCAGCAGCTTACAGGCCAACGGAGTGGTCACTGAAGCTTTCTTT
TRBV5-3,-,TRBJ2-7,-,CARSLAGTDSYEQYF,TGTGCCAGAAGCTTGGCCGGGACGGACTCCTACGAGCAGTACTTC
TRBV6-5,-,TRBJ1-1,-,CASSPRVGMNTEAFF,TGTGCCAGCAGTCCACGAGTAGGTATGAACACTGAAGCTTTCTTT
TRBV4-3,-,TRBJ1-6,-,CASSQDPQVYNSPLHF,TGCGCCAGCAGCCAAGATCCCCAGGTTTATAATTCACCCCTCCACTTT
TRBV7-9,-,TRBJ1-1,-,CASSLYGNTEAFF,TGTGCCAGCAGCTTATATGGAAACACTGAAGCTTTCTTT
TRBV11-2,-,TRBJ2-1,TRBD2,CASSLDPPGLVGVNEQFF,TGTGCCAGCAGCTTAGATCCCCCGGGACTAGTAGGGGTAAATGAGCAGTTCTTC
TRBV7-2,-,TRBJ2-1,-,CASSLSGVGEQFF,TGTGCCAGCAGCTTATCAGGGGTTGGTGAGCAGTTCTTC
TRBV27,-,TRBJ1-2,-,CASSLAKANYGYTF,TGTGCCAGCAGCTTGGCTAAAGCTAACTATGGCTACACCTTC
TRBV30,-,TRBJ2-1,-,CAWSVPRGLPSGEQFF,TGTGCCTGGAGTGTACCAAGGGGACTCCCAAGCGGTGAGCAGTTCTTC
TRBV7-9,-,TRBJ2-1,-,CASSADWAYNEQFF,TGTGCCAGCAGCGCGGACTGGGCCTACAATGAGCAGTTCTTC
TRBV5-1,-,TRBJ2-1,-,CASSKDLNNEQFF,TGCGCCAGCAGCAAGGACCTAAACAATGAGCAGTTCTTC
TRBV19,-,TRBJ1-6,-,CASRESRDSGNSPLHF,TGTGCCAGTAGAGAATCACGGGACTCGGGGAATTCACCCCTCCACTTT
TRBV30,-,TRBJ1-3,-,CAWNSVSGNTIYF,TGTGCCTGGAACAGTGTCTCTGGAAACACCATATATTTT
TRBV11-2,-,TRBJ2-3,-,CASSHLGHLTDTQYF,TGTGCCAGCAGCCACTTGGGACACCTCACAGATACGCAGTATTTT
TRBV5-1,-,TRBJ2-3,-,CASSLEATDTQYF,TGCGCCAGCAGCTTGGAGGCCACAGATACGCAGTATTTT
TRBV4-2,-,TRBJ2-5,TRBD2,CASSQDPAGGLETQYF,TGTGCCAGCAGCCAAGATCCAGCGGGGGGTTTGGAGACCCAGTACTTC
TRBV10-3,-,TRBJ2-7,TRBD1,CAISSLLQGADEQYF,TGTGCCATCAGTAGCCTGCTACAGGGGGCCGACGAGCAGTACTTC
TRBV6-1,-,TRBJ2-2,TRBD1,CASSRQGNTGELFF,TGTGCCAGCAGTAGACAGGGGAACACCGGGGAGCTGTTTTTT
TRBV5-1,-,TRBJ2-3,TRBD2,CASSIKREIDTQYF,TGCGCCAGCAGCATAAAGCGGGAGATAGATACGCAGTATTTT
TRBV10-1,-,TRBJ2-7,TRBD1,CASSRDRAHEQYF,TGCGCCAGCAGCCGGGACAGAGCCCACGAGCAGTACTTC
TRBV7-9,once,TRBJ2-3,TRBD2,CASSLLAGSTDTQYF,TGTGCCAGCAGCTTACTAGCGGGGTCCACAGATACGCAGTATTTT
TRBV10-3,-,TRBJ2-3,-,CAISDGTASDTQYF,TGTGCCATCAGTGATGGGACCGCATCTGATACGCAGTATTTT
TRBV11-2,-,TRBJ1-1,-,CASSLLGGTEAFF,TGTGCCAGCAGCTTACTAGGGGGCACTGAAGCTTTCTTT
TRBV10-1,-,TRBJ1-5,-,CASSEYSNQPQHF,TGCGCCAGCAGTGAATATAGCAATCAGCCCCAGCATTTT
TRBV19,-,TRBJ1-2,-,CASSIVTSRGSRYGYTF,TGTGCCAGTAGTATAGTCACCTCCAGGGGATCTCGCTATGGCTACACCTTC
TRBV27,-,TRBJ2-1,TRBD2,CASSLRLAGWNEQFF,TGTGCCAGCAGTTTAAGACTAGCGGGATGGAATGAGCAGTTCTTC
TRBV11-2,-,TRBJ1-3,-,CASSQDGISGNTIYF,TGTGCCAGCAGCCAAGACGGAATCTCTGGAAACACCATATATTTT
TRBV27,-,TRBJ1-2,TRBD1,CASRIRDSSIGYTF,TGTGCCAGCAGAATCCGGGACAGTTCTATCGGCTACACCTTC
TRBV5-4,-,TRBJ2-7,TRBD2,CATGLAGTYEQYF,TGTGCCACCGGACTAGCGGGAACCTACGAGCAGTACTTC
TRBV28,-,TRBJ2-2,TRBD1,CASSFLDRESGELFF,TGTGCCAGCAGTTTTCTGGACAGGGAGTCCGGGGAGCTGTTTTTT
TRBV30,-,TRBJ1-1,-,CAWTGGETEAFF,TGTGCCTGGACCGGGGGGGAAACTGAAGCTTTCTTT
TRBV5-1,-,TRBJ1-2,-,CASSRTANYGYTF,TGCGCCAGCAGCCGGACAGCTAACTATGGCTACACCTTC
TRBV10-3,-,TRBJ1-6,TRBD1,CAISESGDSRSPLHF,TGTGCCATCAGTGAGTCGGGGGACAGTCGGTCGCCCCTCCACTTT
TRBV19,-,TRBJ1-5,-,CASSEGGGGAGQPQHF,TGTGCCAGTAGTGAGGGTGGTGGAGGGGCAGGACAGCCCCAGCATTTT
TRBV18,-,TRBJ2-1,TRBD2,CASSSGITNEQFF,TGTGCCAGCTCTAGCGGGATCACCAATGAGCAGTTCTTC
TRBV2,once,TRBJ2-7,-,CASILDIVSSYEQYF,TGTGCCAGCATTCTAGACATTGTCAGCTCCTACGAGCAGTACTTC
TRBV7-9,-,TRBJ1-2,-,CASSSNLGVHGYTF,TGTGCCAGCAGCTCTAATCTGGGGGTCCATGGCTACACCTTC
TRBV7-8,-,TRBJ2-1,TRBD2,CASSRSGRLDEQFF,TGTGCCAGCAGTCGGAGCGGGAGGTTGGATGAGCAGTTCTTC
TRBV5-1,once,TRBJ2-1,-,CASSPAGTSRGEQFF,TGCGCCAGCAGCCCGGCCGGGACTTCCCGCGGTGAGCAGTTCTTC
TRBV30,-,TRBJ1-6,TRBD1,CAWSAPGQGGHSPLHF,TGTGCCTGGAGTGCTCCCGGACAGGGCGGTCATTCACCCCTCCACTTT
TRBV7-9,-,TRBJ2-2,TRBD2,CASSLAALAGAGELFF,TGTGCCAGCAGCTTAGCAGCCCTAGCGGGAGCCGGGGAGCTGTTTTTT
TRBV5-8,-,TRBJ2-2,TRBD1,CASSGQGLLAGELFF,TGTGCCAGCAGCGGACAGGGGCTCCTGGCCGGGGAGCTGTTTTTT
TRBV1,-,TRBJ2-1,-,CTSSQGTSLEQFF,TGCACCAGCAGCCAAGGAACTAGCCTTGAGCAGTTCTTC
TRBV18,-,TRBJ1-2,-,CASSPSVGSGYTF,TGTGCCAGCTCACCATCGGTTGGCAGTGGCTACACCTTC
TRBV4-1,-,TRBJ2-3,-,CASSHHGQFTDTQYF,TGCGCCAGCAGCCACCACGGCCAATTCACAGATACGCAGTATTTT
TRBV7-2,-,TRBJ2-5,TRBD2,CASRGTSGFPQETQYF,TGTGCCAGCAGGGGGACTAGCGGATTCCCCCAAGAGACCCAGTACTTC
TRBV6-5,-,TRBJ1-2,-,CASNFRDLKYGYTF,TGTGCCAGCAATTTTCGGGACCTAAAGTATGGCTACACCTTC